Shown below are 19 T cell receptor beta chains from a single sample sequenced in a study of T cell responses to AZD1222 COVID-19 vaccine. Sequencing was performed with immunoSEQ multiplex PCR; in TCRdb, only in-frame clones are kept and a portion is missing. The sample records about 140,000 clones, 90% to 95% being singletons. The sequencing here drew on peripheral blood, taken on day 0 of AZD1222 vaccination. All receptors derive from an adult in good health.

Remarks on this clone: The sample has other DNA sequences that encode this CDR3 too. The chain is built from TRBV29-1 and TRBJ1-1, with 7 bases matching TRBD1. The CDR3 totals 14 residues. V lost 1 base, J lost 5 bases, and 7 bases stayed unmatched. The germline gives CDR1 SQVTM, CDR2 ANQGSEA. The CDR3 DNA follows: TGCAGCGTTGAAGTGGGCAGGGGGAGAACTGAAGCTTTCTTT. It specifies CSVEVGRGRTEAFF.

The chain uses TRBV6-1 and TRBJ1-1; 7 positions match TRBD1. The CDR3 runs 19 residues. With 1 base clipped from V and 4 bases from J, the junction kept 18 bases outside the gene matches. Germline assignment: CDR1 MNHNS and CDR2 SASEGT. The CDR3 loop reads CASSEGSGVYRGGGTEAFF. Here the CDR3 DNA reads TGTGCCAGCAGTGAAGGATCTGGGGTCTACAGGGGAGGAGGCACTGAAGCTTTCTTT.

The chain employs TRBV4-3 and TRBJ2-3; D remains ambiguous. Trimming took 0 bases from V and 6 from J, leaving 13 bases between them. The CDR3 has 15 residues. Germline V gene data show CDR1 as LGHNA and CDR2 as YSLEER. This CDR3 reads CASSQESRAVDTQYF. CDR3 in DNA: TGCGCCAGCAGCCAAGAGTCCCGGGCGGTGGATACGCAGTATTTT.

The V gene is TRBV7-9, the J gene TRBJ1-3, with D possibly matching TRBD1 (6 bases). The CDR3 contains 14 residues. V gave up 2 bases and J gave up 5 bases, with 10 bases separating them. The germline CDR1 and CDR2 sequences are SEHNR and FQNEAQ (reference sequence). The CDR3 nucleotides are TGTGCCAGCAGCTTATCAGGGGCTAGAAACACCATATATTTT. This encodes CASSLSGARNTIYF.

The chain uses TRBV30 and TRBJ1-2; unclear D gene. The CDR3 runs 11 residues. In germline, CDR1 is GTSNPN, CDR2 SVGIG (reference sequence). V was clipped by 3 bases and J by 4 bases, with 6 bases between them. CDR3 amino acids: CAWRDFYGYTF. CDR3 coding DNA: TGTGCCTGGAGAGATTTCTATGGCTACACCTTC.

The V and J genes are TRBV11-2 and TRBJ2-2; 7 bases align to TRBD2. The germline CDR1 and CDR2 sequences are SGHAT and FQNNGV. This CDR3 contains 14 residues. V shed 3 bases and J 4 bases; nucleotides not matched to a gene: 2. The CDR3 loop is CASSLSGATGELFF. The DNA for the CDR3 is TGTGCCAGCAGCTTGAGCGGGGCCACCGGGGAGCTGTTTTTT.

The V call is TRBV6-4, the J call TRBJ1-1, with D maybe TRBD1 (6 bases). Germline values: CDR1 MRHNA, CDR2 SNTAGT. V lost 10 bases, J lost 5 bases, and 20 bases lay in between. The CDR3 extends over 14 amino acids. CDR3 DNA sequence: TGTGCCAAACTCGGGGGGGCGCTGGGGACTGAAGCTTTCTTT. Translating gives CAKLGGALGTEAFF.

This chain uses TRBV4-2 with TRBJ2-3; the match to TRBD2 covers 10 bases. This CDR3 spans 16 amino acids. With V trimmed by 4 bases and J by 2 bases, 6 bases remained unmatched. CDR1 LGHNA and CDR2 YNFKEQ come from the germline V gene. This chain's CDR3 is CASSPRTSGYTDTQYF. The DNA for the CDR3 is TGTGCCAGCAGCCCTAGGACTAGCGGCTACACAGATACGCAGTATTTT.

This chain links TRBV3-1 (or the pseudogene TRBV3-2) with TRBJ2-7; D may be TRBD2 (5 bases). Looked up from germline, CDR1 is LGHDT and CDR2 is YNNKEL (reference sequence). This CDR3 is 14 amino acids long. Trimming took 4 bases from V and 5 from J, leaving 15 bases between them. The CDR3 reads CASSRSADEHEQYF. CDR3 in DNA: TGTGCCAGCAGCCGATCAGCGGACGAACACGAGCAGTACTTC.

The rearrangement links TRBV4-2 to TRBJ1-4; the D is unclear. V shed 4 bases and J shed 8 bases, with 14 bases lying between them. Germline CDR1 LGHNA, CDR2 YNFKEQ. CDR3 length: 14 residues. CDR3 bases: TGTGCCAGCAGCCCCCTTGGCCGCGCGGAAAAACTGTTTTTT. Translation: CASSPLGRAEKLFF.

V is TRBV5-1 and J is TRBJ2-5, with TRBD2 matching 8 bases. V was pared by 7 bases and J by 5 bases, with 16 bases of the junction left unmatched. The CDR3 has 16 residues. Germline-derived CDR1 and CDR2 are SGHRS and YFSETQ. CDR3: CASSSLPTGGAETQYF. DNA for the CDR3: TGCGCCAGCTCCTCTCTTCCGACGGGAGGGGCGGAGACCCAGTACTTC. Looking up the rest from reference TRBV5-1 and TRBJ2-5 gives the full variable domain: KAGVTQTPRYLIKTRGQQVTLSCSPISGHRSVSWYQQTPGQGLQFLFEYFSETQRNKGNFPGRFSGRQFSNSRSEMNVSTLELGDSALYLCASSSLPTGGAETQYFGPGTRLLVL.

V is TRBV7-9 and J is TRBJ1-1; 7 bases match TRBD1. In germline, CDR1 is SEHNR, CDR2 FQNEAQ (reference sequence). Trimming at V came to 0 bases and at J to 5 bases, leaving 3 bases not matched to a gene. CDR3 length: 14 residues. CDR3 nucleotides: TGTGCCAGCAGCTTAGCGCAGGGGGAAACTGAAGCTTTCTTT. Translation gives CASSLAQGETEAFF.

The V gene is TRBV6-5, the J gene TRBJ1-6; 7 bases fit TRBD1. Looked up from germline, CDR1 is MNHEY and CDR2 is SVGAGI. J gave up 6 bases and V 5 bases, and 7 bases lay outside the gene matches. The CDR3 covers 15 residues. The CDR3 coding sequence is TGTGCCAGCAGTCTCAATAGGGGGCCTAATTCACCCCTCCACTTT. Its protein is CASSLNRGPNSPLHF.

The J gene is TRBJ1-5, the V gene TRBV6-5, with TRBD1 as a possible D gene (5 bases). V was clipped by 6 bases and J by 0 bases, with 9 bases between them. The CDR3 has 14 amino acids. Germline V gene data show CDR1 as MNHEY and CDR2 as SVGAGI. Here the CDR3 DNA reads TGTGCCAGCAGAGGACACAGTAGCAATCAGCCCCAGCATTTT. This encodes CASRGHSSNQPQHF.

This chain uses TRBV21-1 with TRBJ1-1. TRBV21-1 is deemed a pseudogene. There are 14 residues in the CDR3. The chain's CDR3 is CASRGGGLNTEAFF. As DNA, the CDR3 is TGTGCCAGCCGCGGGGGGGGCCTGAACACTGAAGCTTTCTTT.

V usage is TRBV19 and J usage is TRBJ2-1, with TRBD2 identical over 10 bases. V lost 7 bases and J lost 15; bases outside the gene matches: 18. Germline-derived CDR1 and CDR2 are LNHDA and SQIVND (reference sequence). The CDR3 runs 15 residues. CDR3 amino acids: CASNPRGLARSSWFF. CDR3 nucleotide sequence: TGTGCCAGTAACCCACGGGGACTAGCGAGATCATCATGGTTCTTC.

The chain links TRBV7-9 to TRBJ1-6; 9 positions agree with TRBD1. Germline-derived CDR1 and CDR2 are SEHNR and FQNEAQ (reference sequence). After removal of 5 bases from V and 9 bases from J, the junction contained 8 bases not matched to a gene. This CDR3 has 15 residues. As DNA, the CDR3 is TGTGCCAGCAGCCCCCCCGGGACAGGGAGTTCACCCCTCCACTTT. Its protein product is CASSPPGTGSSPLHF.

The CDR3 DNA reads as TGTGCCAGCAGACCCGGGACTAGCGGAACCTACGAGCAGTACTTC. Amino acids: CASRPGTSGTYEQYF. J is TRBJ2-7 and V is TRBV6-5, with 11 nucleotides matching TRBD2. V lost 6 bases, J lost 2 bases, and 6 bases stayed unmatched. CDR3 size: 15 residues. Germline V CDR1 and CDR2: MNHEY, SVGAGI.

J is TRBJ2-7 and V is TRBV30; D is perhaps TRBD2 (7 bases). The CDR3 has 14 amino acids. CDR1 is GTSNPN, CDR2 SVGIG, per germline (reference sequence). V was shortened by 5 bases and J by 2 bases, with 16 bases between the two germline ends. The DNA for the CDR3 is TGTGCCTGGGCTGGGGGCGGGGGACCCTACGAGCAGTACTTC. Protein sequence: CAWAGGGGPYEQYF. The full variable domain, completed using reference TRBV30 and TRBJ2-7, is SQTIHQWPATLVQPVGSPLSLECTVEGTSNPNLYWYRQAAGRGLQLLFYSVGIGQISSEVPQNLSASRPQDRQFILSSKKLLLSDSGFYLCAWAGGGGPYEQYFGPGTRLTVT.